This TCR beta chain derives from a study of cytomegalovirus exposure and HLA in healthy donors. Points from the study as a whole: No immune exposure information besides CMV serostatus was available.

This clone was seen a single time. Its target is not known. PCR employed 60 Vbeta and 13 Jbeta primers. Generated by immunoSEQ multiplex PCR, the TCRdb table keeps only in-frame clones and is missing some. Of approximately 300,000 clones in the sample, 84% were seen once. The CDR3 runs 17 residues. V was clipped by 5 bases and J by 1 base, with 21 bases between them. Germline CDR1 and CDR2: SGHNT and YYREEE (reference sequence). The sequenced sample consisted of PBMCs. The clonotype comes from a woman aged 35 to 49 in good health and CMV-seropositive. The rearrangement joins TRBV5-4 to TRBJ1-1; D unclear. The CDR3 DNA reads TGTGCCAGCAGTCAAGCCCCTGGATGGAGCCGGAACACTGAAGCTTTCTTT. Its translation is CASSQAPGWSRNTEAFF.